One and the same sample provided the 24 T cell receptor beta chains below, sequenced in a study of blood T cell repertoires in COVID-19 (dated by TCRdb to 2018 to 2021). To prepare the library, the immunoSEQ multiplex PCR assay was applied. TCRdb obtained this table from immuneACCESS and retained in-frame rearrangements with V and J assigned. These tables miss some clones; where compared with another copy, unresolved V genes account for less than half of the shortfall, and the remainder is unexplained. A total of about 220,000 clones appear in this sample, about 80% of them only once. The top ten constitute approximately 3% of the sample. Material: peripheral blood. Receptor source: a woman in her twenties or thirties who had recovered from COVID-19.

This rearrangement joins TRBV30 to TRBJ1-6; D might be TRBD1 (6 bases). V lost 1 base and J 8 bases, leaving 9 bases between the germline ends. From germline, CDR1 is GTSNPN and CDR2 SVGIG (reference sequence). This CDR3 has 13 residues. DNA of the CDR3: TGTGCCTGGAGTGCACAGGGCGATTCACCCCTCCACTTT. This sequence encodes CAWSAQGDSPLHF.

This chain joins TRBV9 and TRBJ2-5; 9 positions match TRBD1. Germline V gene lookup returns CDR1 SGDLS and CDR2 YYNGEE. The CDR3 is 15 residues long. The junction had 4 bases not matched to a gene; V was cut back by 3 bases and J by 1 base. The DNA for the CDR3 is TGTGCCAGCAGCGCCTGGACAGGGGTCCAAGAGACCCAGTACTTC. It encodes CASSAWTGVQETQYF.

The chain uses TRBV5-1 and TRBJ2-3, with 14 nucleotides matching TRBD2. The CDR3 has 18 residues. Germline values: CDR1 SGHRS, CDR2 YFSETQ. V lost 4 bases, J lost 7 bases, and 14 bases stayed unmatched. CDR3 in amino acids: CASSLGTSGSSPYHTQYF. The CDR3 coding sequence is TGCGCCAGCAGCCTCGGGACTAGCGGGAGCTCCCCCTATCATACGCAGTATTTT.

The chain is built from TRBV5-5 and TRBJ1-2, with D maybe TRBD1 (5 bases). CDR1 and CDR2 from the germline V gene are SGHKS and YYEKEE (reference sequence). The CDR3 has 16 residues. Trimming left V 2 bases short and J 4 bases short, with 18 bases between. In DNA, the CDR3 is TGTGCCAGCAGCTTTGGTCCGACCGGGGGACTCTATGGCTACACCTTC. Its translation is CASSFGPTGGLYGYTF. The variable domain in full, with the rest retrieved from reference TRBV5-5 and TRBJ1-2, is DAGVTQSPTHLIKTRGQQVTLRCSPISGHKSVSWYQQVLGQGPQFIFQYYEKEERGRGNFPDRFSARQFPNYSSELNVNALLLGDSALYLCASSFGPTGGLYGYTFGSGTRLTVV.

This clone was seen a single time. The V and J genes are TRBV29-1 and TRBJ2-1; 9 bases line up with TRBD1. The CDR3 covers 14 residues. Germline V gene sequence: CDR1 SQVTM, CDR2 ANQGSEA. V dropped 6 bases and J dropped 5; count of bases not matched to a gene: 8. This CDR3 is CSVTGTGYNNEQFF. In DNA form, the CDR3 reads TGCAGCGTCACCGGGACAGGGTATAACAATGAGCAGTTCTTC.

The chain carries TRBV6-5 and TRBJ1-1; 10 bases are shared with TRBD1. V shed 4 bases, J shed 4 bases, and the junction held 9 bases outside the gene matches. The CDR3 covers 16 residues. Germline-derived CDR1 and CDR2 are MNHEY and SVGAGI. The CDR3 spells CASSFQGQGSPTEAFF. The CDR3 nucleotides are TGTGCCAGCAGTTTTCAGGGACAGGGGTCCCCCACTGAAGCTTTCTTT.

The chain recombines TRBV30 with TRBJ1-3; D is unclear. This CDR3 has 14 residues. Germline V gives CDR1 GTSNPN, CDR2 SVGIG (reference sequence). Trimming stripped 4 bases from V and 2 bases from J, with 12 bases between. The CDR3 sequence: CAWMDGVAGNTIYF. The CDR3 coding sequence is TGTGCCTGGATGGACGGGGTGGCTGGAAACACCATATATTTT. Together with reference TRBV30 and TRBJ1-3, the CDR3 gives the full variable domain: SQTIHQWPATLVQPVGSPLSLECTVEGTSNPNLYWYRQAAGRGLQLLFYSVGIGQISSEVPQNLSASRPQDRQFILSSKKLLLSDSGFYLCAWMDGVAGNTIYFGEGSWLTVV.

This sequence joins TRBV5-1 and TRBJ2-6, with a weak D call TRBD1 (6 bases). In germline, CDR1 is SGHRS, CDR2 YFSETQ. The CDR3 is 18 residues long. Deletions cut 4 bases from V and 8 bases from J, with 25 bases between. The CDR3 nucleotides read TGCGCCAGCAGCCTAACCCGGGCAGGGGCAGGTAGTTCCAACGTCCTGACTTTC. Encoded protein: CASSLTRAGAGSSNVLTF.

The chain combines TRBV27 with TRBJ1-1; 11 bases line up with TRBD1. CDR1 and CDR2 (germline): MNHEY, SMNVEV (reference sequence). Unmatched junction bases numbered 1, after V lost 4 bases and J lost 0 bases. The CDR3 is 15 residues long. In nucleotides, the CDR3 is TGTGCCAGCAGTTGGACAGGGGGCCTGAACACTGAAGCTTTCTTT. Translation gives CASSWTGGLNTEAFF.

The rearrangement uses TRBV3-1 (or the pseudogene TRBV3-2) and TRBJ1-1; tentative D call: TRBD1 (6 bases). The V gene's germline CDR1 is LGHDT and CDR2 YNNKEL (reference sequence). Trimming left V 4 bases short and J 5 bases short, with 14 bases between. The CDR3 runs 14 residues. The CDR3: CASSPGPRGTEAFF. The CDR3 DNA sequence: TGTGCCAGCAGCCCTGGACCGAGGGGGACTGAAGCTTTCTTT.

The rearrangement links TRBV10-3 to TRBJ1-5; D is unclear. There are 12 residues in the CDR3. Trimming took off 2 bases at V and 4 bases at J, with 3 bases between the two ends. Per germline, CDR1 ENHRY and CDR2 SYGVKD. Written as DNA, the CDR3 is TGTGCCATCAGTGAGGTAAATCAGCCCCAGCATTTT. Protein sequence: CAISEVNQPQHF.

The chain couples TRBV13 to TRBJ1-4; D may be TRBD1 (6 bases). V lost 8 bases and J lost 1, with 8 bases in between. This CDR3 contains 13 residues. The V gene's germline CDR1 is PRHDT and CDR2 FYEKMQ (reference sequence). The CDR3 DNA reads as TGTGCCAGCTCAGGGGAAACTAATGAAAAACTGTTTTTT. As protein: CASSGETNEKLFF.

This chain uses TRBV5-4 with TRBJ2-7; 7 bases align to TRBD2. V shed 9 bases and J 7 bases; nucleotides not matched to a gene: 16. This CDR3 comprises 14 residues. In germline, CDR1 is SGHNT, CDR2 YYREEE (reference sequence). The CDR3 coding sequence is TGTGCCACCGGAGCGGGACTCCGGTTGGGGGAGCAGTACTTC. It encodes CATGAGLRLGEQYF.

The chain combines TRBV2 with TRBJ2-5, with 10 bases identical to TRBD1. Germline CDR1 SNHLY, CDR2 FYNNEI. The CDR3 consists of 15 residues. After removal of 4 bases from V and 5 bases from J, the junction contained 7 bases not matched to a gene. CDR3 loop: CASSVLGQGKETQYF. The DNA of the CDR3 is TGTGCCAGCAGTGTTTTGGGACAGGGGAAGGAGACCCAGTACTTC.

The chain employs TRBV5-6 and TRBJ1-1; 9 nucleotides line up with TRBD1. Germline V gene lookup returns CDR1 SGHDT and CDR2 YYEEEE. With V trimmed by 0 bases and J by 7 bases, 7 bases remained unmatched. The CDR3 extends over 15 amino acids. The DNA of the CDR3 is TGTGCCAGCAGCTTGGGGTTAATGGACAGGGGTGAAGCTTTCTTT. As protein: CASSLGLMDRGEAFF. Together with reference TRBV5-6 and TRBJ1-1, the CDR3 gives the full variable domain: DAGVTQSPTHLIKTRGQQVTLRCSPKSGHDTVSWYQQALGQGPQFIFQYYEEEERQRGNFPDRFSGHQFPNYSSELNVNALLLGDSALYLCASSLGLMDRGEAFFGQGTRLTVV.

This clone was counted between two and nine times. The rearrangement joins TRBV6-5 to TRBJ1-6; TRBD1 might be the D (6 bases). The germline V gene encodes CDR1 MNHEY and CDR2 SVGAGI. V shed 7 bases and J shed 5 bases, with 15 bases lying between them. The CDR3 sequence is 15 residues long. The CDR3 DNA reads TGTGCCAGCACCAAGGACAGTCAGGATAATTCACCCCTCCACTTT. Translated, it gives CASTKDSQDNSPLHF.

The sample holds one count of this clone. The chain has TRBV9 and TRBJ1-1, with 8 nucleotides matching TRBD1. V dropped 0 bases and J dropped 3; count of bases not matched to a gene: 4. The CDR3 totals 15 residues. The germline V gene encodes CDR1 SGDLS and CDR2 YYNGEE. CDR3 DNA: TGTGCCAGCAGCGTAGACGCAGGGGGCCACACTGAAGCTTTCTTT. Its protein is CASSVDAGGHTEAFF.

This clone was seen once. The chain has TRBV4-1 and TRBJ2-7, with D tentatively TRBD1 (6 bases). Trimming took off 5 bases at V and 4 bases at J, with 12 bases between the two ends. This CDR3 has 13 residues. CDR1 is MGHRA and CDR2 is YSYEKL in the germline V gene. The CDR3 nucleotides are TGCGCCAGCAGCGACGGACAGACATACGAGCAGTACTTC. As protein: CASSDGQTYEQYF.

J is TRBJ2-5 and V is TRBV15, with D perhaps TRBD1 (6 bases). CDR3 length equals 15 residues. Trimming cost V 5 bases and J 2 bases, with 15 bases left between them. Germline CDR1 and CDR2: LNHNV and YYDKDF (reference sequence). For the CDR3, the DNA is TGTGCCACCAGCGCCCGGTGGACAGAACAAGAGACCCAGTACTTC. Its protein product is CATSARWTEQETQYF.

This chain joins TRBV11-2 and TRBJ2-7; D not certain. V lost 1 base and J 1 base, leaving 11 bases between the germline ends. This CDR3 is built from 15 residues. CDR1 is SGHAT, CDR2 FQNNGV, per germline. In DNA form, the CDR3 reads TGTGCCAGCAGCTTAGCCGTGGCGGAATCCTACGAGCAGTACTTC. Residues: CASSLAVAESYEQYF.

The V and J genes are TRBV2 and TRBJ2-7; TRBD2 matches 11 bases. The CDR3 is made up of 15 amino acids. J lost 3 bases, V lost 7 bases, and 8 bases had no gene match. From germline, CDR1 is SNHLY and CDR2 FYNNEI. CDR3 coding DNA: TGTGCCAGCACCGTCGGACTAGCGGGTCGCTACGAGCAGTACTTC. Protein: CASTVGLAGRYEQYF.

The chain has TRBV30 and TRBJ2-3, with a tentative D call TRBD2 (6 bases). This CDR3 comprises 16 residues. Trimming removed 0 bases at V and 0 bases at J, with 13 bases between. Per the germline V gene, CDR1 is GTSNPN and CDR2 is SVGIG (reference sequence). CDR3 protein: CAWSVLGGISTDTQYF. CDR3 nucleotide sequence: TGTGCCTGGAGTGTATTGGGCGGGATAAGCACAGATACGCAGTATTTT. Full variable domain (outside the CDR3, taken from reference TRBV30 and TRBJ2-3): SQTIHQWPATLVQPVGSPLSLECTVEGTSNPNLYWYRQAAGRGLQLLFYSVGIGQISSEVPQNLSASRPQDRQFILSSKKLLLSDSGFYLCAWSVLGGISTDTQYFGPGTRLTVL.

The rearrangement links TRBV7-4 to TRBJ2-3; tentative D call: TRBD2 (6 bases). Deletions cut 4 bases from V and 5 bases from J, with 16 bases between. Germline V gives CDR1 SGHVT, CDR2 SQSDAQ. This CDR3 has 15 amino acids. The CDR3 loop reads CASSSGRRVVDTQYF. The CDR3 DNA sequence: TGTGCCAGCAGCTCGGGTCGGAGGGTGGTAGATACGCAGTATTTT.

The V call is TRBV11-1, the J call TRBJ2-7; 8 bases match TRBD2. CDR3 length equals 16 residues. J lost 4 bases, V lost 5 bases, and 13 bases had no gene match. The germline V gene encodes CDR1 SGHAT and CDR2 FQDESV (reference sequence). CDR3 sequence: CASSRSGIGPEYEQYF. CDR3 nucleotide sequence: TGTGCCAGCAGCCGTAGCGGGATAGGGCCTGAGTACGAGCAGTACTTC.